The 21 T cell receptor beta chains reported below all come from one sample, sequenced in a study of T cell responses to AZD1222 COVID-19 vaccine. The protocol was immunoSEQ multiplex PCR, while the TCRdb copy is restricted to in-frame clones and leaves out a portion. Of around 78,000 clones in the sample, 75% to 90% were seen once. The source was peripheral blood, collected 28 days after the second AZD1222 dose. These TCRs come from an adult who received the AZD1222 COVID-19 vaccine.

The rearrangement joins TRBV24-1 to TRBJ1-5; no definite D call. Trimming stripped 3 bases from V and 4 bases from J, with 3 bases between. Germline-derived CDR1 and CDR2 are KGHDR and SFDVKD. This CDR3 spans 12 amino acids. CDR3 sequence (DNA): TGTGCCACCAGTGATGGAAATCAGCCCCAGCATTTT. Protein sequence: CATSDGNQPQHF.

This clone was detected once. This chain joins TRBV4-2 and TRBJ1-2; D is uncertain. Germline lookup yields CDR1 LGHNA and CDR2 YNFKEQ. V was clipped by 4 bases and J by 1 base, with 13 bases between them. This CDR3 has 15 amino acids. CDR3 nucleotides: TGTGCCAGCAGCCCGTCGGACGGAAATAACTATGGCTACACCTTC. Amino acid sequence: CASSPSDGNNYGYTF.

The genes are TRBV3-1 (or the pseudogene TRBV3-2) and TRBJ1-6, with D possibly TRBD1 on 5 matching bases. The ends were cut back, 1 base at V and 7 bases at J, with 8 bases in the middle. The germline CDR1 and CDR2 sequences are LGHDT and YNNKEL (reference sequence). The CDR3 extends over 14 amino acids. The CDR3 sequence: CASSQGTPNSPLHF. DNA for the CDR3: TGTGCCAGCAGCCAAGGGACACCCAATTCACCCCTCCACTTT.

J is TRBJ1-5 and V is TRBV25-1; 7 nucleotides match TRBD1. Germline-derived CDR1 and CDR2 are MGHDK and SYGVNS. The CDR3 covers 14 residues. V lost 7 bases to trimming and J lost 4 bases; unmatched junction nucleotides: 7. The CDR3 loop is CASMQTGTNQPQHF. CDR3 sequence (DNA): TGTGCCAGCATGCAGACAGGGACAAATCAGCCCCAGCATTTT.

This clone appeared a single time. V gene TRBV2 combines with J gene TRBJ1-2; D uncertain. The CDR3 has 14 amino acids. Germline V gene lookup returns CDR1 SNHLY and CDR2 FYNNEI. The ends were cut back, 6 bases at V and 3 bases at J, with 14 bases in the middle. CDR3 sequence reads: CASRATMLHYGYTF. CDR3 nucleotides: TGTGCCAGCAGAGCCACCATGTTGCACTATGGCTACACCTTC.

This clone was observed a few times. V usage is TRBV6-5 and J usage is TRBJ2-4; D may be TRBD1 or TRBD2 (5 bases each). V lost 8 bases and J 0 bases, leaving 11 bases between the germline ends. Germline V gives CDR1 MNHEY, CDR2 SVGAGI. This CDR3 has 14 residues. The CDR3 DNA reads TGTGCCAGCGCCGGGGACCTAGCCAAAAACATTCAGTACTTC. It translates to CASAGDLAKNIQYF.

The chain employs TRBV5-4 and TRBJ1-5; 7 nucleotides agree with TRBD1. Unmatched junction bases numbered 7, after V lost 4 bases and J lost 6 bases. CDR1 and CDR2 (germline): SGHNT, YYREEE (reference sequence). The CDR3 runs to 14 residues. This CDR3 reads CASSRDRAVQPQHF. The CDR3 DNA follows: TGTGCCAGCAGCCGAGACAGGGCTGTTCAGCCCCAGCATTTT.

CDR3 region: CAISSPGHLGQPQHF. The CDR3 DNA is TGTGCCATCAGTAGTCCGGGACACCTGGGACAGCCCCAGCATTTT. V usage is TRBV10-3 and J usage is TRBJ1-5; D may be TRBD1 (6 bases). The CDR3 length is 15 residues. Germline V CDR1 and CDR2: ENHRY, SYGVKD. V was shortened by 5 bases and J by 7 bases, with 18 bases between the two germline ends.

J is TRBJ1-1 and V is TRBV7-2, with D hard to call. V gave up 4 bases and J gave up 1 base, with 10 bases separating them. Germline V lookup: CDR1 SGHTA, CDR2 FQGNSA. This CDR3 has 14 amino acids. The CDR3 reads CASSSRRPNTEAFF. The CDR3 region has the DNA TGTGCCAGCAGCTCCCGACGGCCGAACACTGAAGCTTTCTTT. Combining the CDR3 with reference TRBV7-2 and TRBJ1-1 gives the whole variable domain GAGVSQSPSNKVTEKGKDVELRCDPISGHTALYWYRQSLGQGLEFLIYFQGNSAPDKSGLPSDRFSAERTGGSVSTLTIQRTQQEDSAVYLCASSSRRPNTEAFFGQGTRLTVV.

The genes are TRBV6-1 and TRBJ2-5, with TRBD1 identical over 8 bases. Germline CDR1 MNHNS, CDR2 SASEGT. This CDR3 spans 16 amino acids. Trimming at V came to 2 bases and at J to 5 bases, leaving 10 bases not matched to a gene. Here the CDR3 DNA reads TGTGCCAGCAGTGAATTGGGACAGGCTGCGGGTGAGACCCAGTACTTC. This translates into CASSELGQAAGETQYF.

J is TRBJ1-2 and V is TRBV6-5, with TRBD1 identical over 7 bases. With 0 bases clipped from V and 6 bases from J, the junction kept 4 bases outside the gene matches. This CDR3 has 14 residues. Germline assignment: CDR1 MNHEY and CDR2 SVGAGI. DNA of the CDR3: TGTGCCAGCAGTTACTCAAGACAGGGTAATGGCTACACCTTC. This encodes CASSYSRQGNGYTF.

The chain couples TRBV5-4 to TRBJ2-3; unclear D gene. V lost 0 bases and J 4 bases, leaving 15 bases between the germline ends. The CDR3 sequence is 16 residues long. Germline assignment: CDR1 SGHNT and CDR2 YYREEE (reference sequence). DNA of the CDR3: TGTGCCAGCAGCTTGGGTTCGTCCTCTGGCGCAGATACGCAGTATTTT. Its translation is CASSLGSSSGADTQYF. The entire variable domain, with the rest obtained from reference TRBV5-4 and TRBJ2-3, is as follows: ETGVTQSPTHLIKTRGQQVTLRCSSQSGHNTVSWYQQALGQGPQFIFQYYREEENGRGNFPPRFSGLQFPNYSSELNVNALELDDSALYLCASSLGSSSGADTQYFGPGTRLTVL.

The CDR3 loop is CASSSTNNEQFF. In DNA, the CDR3 is TGTGCCAGCTCATCCACTAACAATGAGCAGTTCTTC. The chain carries TRBV18 and TRBJ2-1; D remains unclear. Trimming pared 5 bases from V and 5 bases from J, leaving 7 bases between. The CDR3 consists of 12 residues. From germline, CDR1 is KGHSH and CDR2 LQKENI.

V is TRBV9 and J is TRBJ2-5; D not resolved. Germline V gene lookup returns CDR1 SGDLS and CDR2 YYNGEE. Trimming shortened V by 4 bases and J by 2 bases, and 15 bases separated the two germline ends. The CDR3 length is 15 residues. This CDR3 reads CASSQTQQSQETQYF. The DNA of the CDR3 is TGTGCCAGCAGCCAAACCCAGCAATCACAAGAGACCCAGTACTTC.

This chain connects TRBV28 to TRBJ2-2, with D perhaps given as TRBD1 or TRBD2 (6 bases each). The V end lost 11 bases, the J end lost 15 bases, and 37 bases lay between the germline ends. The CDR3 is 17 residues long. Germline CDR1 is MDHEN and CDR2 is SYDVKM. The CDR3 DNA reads TGTGCCTCCCAGAAGGGGAGCCAGGGGACACTTTTGGGGGGAGTGTTTTTT. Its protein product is CASQKGSQGTLLGGVFF.

The CDR3 loop reads CASGRGDYEQYF. CDR3 nucleotide sequence: TGTGCCAGCGGGCGAGGGGACTACGAGCAGTACTTC. The chain is built from TRBV7-2 and TRBJ2-7; D may match TRBD1 or TRBD2 (5 bases each). This CDR3 comprises 12 residues. Germline CDR1 reads SGHTA; CDR2 reads FQGNSA. Trimming stripped 8 bases from V and 3 bases from J, with 11 bases between.

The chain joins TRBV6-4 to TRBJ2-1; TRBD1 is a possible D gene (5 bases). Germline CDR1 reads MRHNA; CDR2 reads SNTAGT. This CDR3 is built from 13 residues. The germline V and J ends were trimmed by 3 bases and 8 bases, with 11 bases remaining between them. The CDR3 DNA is TGTGCCAGCAGTGAACAGGATGAGTATGAGCAGTTCTTC. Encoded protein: CASSEQDEYEQFF.

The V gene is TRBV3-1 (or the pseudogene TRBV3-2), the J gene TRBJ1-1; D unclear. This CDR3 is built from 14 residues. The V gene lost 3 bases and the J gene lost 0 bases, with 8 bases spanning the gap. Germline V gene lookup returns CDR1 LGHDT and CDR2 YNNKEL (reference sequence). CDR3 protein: CASSHGVVNTEAFF. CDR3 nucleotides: TGTGCCAGCAGCCACGGGGTTGTGAACACTGAAGCTTTCTTT.

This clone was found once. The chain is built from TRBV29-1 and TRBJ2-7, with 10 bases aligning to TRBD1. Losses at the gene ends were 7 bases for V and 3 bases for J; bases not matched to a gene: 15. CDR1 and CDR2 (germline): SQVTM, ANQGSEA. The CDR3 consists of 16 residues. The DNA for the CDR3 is TGCAGCGCCCGGGACAGGGGTCCCAAAGGGAACTACGAGCAGTACTTC. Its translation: CSARDRGPKGNYEQYF.

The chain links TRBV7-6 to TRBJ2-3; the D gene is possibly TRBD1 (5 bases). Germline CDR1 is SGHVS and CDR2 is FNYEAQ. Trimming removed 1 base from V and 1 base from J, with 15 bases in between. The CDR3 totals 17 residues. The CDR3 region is CASSLVRTLKGTDTQYF. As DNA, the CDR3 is TGTGCCAGCAGCTTAGTCCGGACACTCAAGGGCACAGATACGCAGTATTTT.

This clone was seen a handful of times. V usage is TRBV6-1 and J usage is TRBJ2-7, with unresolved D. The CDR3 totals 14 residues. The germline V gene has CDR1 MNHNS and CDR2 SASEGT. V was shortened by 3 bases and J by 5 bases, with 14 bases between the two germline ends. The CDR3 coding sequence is TGTGCCAGCAGTGATGACGAACCCTGGGACGAGCAGTACTTC. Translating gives CASSDDEPWDEQYF.